Following are 21 T cell receptor beta chains from one sample sequenced in a study of blood T cell repertoires in COVID-19. Measured with immunoSEQ multiplex PCR; TCRdb has only the in-frame clones, and not every one. The sample has approximately 110,000 clones; roughly 80% are singletons. The sample taken for sequencing was peripheral blood. These receptors were taken from an elderly woman with acute or convalescent COVID-19.

In the case of this clone: The same CDR3 can be traced to other DNA sequences in this sample. This chain's CDR3 is CASSLRQNTEAFF. In nucleotides, the CDR3 is TGTGCCAGTAGTCTCCGACAGAACACTGAAGCTTTCTTT. The J gene is TRBJ1-1, the V gene TRBV19; D not resolved. The CDR3 runs 13 residues. V shed 5 bases and J shed 1 base, with 8 bases lying between them. In germline, CDR1 is LNHDA, CDR2 SQIVND (reference sequence).

The genes are TRBV7-8 and TRBJ2-7; TRBD1 might be the D (5 bases). CDR1 SGHVS and CDR2 FQNEAQ come from the germline V gene. This CDR3 has 13 amino acids. V dropped 4 bases and J dropped 3 bases, with 10 bases sitting between them. The CDR3 reads CASSWGRGYEQYV. In DNA form, the CDR3 reads TGTGCCAGCAGCTGGGGAAGGGGCTACGAGCAGTACGTC.

The table lists this clone with a count of one. The chain combines TRBV11-2 with TRBJ2-2; the D gene is possibly TRBD1 (6 bases). V was clipped by 5 bases and J by 5 bases, with 9 bases between them. There are 13 residues in the CDR3. Looked up from germline, CDR1 is SGHAT and CDR2 is FQNNGV. CDR3 sequence reads: CASSPQGTGELFF. In nucleotides, the CDR3 is TGTGCCAGCAGCCCCCAGGGGACCGGGGAGCTGTTTTTT.

The chain employs TRBV5-5 and TRBJ1-4, with 8 bases aligning to TRBD1. The CDR3 is 14 residues long. J was trimmed by 8 bases and V by 4 bases; bases with no gene match: 7. Germline CDR1 and CDR2: SGHKS and YYEKEE (reference sequence). The chain's CDR3 is CASSTQGAREKLFF. CDR3 DNA: TGTGCCAGCAGCACCCAGGGGGCCAGGGAAAAACTGTTTTTT.

The genes are TRBV6-4 and TRBJ2-1; 14 nucleotides align to TRBD2. Germline assignment: CDR1 MRHNA and CDR2 SNTAGT. CDR3 length: 18 residues. V lost 4 bases and J lost 2; bases outside the gene matches: 7. CDR3 in amino acids: CASSALGLAGVAYNEQFF. CDR3 nucleotides: TGTGCCAGCAGTGCTTTGGGACTAGCGGGAGTAGCCTACAATGAGCAGTTCTTC.

This chain links TRBV11-2 with TRBJ1-1; 9 bases map to TRBD1. The germline V gene has CDR1 SGHAT and CDR2 FQNNGV. The CDR3 sequence is 15 residues long. The trim removed 0 bases at V and 6 bases at J, leaving 5 bases unmatched. The chain's CDR3 is CASSLERTGVSEAFF. CDR3 nucleotide sequence: TGTGCCAGCAGCTTAGAAAGGACAGGGGTTTCTGAAGCTTTCTTT.

A remark on this clone: Additional DNA sequences in this sample encode the identical CDR3. V is TRBV28 and J is TRBJ2-3; no clear D. The germline V gene encodes CDR1 MDHEN and CDR2 SYDVKM. With 5 bases removed from V and 2 bases from J, the gap between germline ends came to 2 bases. The CDR3 covers 11 residues. Here the CDR3 DNA reads TGTGCCAGCAGTCTCACAGATACGCAGTATTTT. This sequence encodes CASSLTDTQYF. Filled out from reference TRBV28 and TRBJ2-3, the complete variable domain reads DVKVTQSSRYLVKRTGEKVFLECVQDMDHENMFWYRQDPGLGLRLIYFSYDVKMKEKGDIPEGYSVSREKKERFSLILESASTNQTSMYLCASSLTDTQYFGPGTRLTVL.

This rearrangement joins TRBV7-2 to TRBJ2-3; TRBD1 aligns across 10 bases. The CDR3 covers 16 residues. Per the germline V gene, CDR1 is SGHTA and CDR2 is FQGNSA. The junction had 12 bases not matched to a gene; V was cut back by 5 bases and J by 7 bases. The CDR3 is CASSTLGQGLRNTQYF. DNA of the CDR3: TGTGCCAGCAGCACCCTGGGACAGGGGCTTAGGAATACGCAGTATTTT.

The gene calls are TRBV5-1 and TRBJ2-2; the D gene is possibly TRBD1 (5 bases). Germline V gene data show CDR1 as SGHRS and CDR2 as YFSETQ. V was trimmed by 4 bases and J by 1 base, leaving 8 bases between them. CDR3 length: 14 residues. CDR3 bases: TGCGCCAGCAGCGATCAGGGGAACACCGGGGAGCTGTTTTTT. It yields the protein CASSDQGNTGELFF.

The genes are TRBV30 and TRBJ2-2; a weak D match, TRBD1 (6 bases). V lost 1 base and J lost 5, with 11 bases in between. The CDR3 has 14 amino acids. CDR1 and CDR2 (germline): GTSNPN, SVGIG (reference sequence). The CDR3 nucleotides are TGTGCCTGGAGTGCTAGGCAGGGGACCGGGGAGCTGTTTTTT. Residues: CAWSARQGTGELFF.

CDR3 residues: CASSLLETGGYTF. For the CDR3, the DNA is TGTGCCAGCAGTTTACTAGAGACGGGGGGCTACACCTTC. The V call is TRBV28, the J call TRBJ1-2; D gene ambiguous. Germline-derived CDR1 and CDR2 are MDHEN and SYDVKM. V dropped 2 bases and J dropped 8 bases, with 12 bases sitting between them. The CDR3 is 13 amino acids.

The CDR3 protein is CASSLNPRGLDTGELFF. In DNA, the CDR3 is TGTGCCAGCAGCTTAAATCCCAGGGGGCTGGACACCGGGGAGCTGTTTTTT. V usage is TRBV7-9 and J usage is TRBJ2-2; TRBD1 agrees at 8 bases. Germline CDR1 and CDR2: SEHNR and FQNEAQ (reference sequence). V trimming: 2 bases; J trimming: 3 bases; junction bases outside the gene matches: 8. The CDR3 totals 17 residues. The full variable domain, with the rest looked up from reference TRBV7-9 and TRBJ2-2, is DTGVSQNPRHKITKRGQNVTFRCDPISEHNRLYWYRQTLGQGPEFLTYFQNEAQLEKSRLLSDRFSAERPKGSFSTLEIQRTEQGDSAMYLCASSLNPRGLDTGELFFGEGSRLTVL.

The chain employs TRBV15 and TRBJ2-5, with a tentative D call TRBD1 (6 bases). In germline, CDR1 is LNHNV, CDR2 YYDKDF (reference sequence). Trimming pared 0 bases from V and 7 bases from J, leaving 15 bases between. The CDR3 loop spans 15 amino acids. The chain's CDR3 is CATSREDSRSGTQYF. The CDR3 DNA reads as TGTGCCACCAGCAGAGAGGACAGCCGCTCAGGGACCCAGTACTTC.

This chain connects TRBV28 to TRBJ1-6; D perhaps matches TRBD1 (5 bases). This CDR3 region has 14 residues. V shed 8 bases and J shed 10 bases, with 18 bases lying between them. Per germline, CDR1 MDHEN and CDR2 SYDVKM. The CDR3 region has the DNA TGTGCCAGCGACAAGGGAGGGGTTGGGTCACCCCTCCACTTT. This encodes CASDKGGVGSPLHF.

The gene calls are TRBV6-2 or TRBV6-3 and TRBJ1-2, with no clear D. The CDR3 extends over 12 amino acids. Trimming cost V 4 bases and J 6 bases, with 9 bases left between them. Germline V CDR1 and CDR2: MNHEY, SVGEGT. CDR3 protein: CASSFYYDGYTF. CDR3 coding DNA: TGTGCCAGCAGTTTCTATTATGATGGCTACACCTTC.

The rearrangement links TRBV27 to TRBJ2-1; 9 nucleotides agree with TRBD1. Germline CDR1 is MNHEY and CDR2 is SMNVEV (reference sequence). Trimming at V came to 5 bases and at J to 7 bases, leaving 3 bases not matched to a gene. The CDR3 loop spans 13 amino acids. The CDR3 reads CASSQQGANEQFF. DNA for the CDR3: TGTGCCAGCAGTCAACAGGGGGCTAATGAGCAGTTCTTC.

The table lists this clone with a count of one. The V and J genes are TRBV2 and TRBJ2-7; 7 bases map to TRBD2. CDR1 is SNHLY, CDR2 FYNNEI, per germline. CDR3 size: 15 residues. V trimming: 6 bases; J trimming: 1 base; junction bases outside the gene matches: 9. The CDR3 region is CASRRTSASSYEQYF. The CDR3 DNA is TGTGCCAGCAGGAGAACTAGCGCCAGTTCCTACGAGCAGTACTTC.

The CDR3: CASSYGHGYTF. CDR3 DNA sequence: TGTGCCAGCAGTTATGGGCATGGCTACACCTTC. The chain carries TRBV6-5 and TRBJ1-2; D is unresolved. The CDR3 extends over 11 amino acids. Germline V gene sequence: CDR1 MNHEY, CDR2 SVGAGI. The ends were cut back, 3 bases at V and 6 bases at J, with 5 bases in the middle.

The rearrangement links TRBV5-4 to TRBJ2-2; 11 bases align to TRBD2. V lost 3 bases, J lost 3 bases, and 4 bases stayed unmatched. Looked up from germline, CDR1 is SGHNT and CDR2 is YYREEE (reference sequence). There are 16 residues in the CDR3. The CDR3 DNA follows: TGTGCCAGCAGCTCTACGGGACTAGCGGACACCGGGGAGCTGTTTTTT. Translated, it gives CASSSTGLADTGELFF.

The chain recombines TRBV27 with TRBJ2-3, with a tentative D call TRBD2 (6 bases). The germline CDR1 and CDR2 sequences are MNHEY and SMNVEV (reference sequence). The CDR3 has 15 residues. Trimming pared 4 bases from V and 2 bases from J, leaving 13 bases between. CDR3 DNA: TGTGCCAGCAGTTCGCGTAGCGGAGTCACAGATACGCAGTATTTT. Residues: CASSSRSGVTDTQYF.

The chain links TRBV4-3 to TRBJ1-2, with a weak D call TRBD1 (6 bases). The CDR3 covers 13 residues. The V end was cut by 0 bases, the J end by 8 bases, with 10 bases between. Germline CDR1 reads LGHNA; CDR2 reads YSLEER. The CDR3: CASSQDSRGGYTF. CDR3 bases: TGCGCCAGCAGCCAAGATTCCAGGGGAGGCTACACCTTC.